The 12 T cell receptor beta chains below were found in one sample sequenced in a study of blood T cells in healthy people across ages. Primed by a sample-barcoded 5' primer and a J-beta primer mix, a second PCR proceeded for 7 to 11 cycles. MiXCR, applied by TCRdb to the 5' RACE reads, yields one record per CDR3 protein. The sample includes 800,000 to 900,000 distinct CDR3 sequences, around 62% seen only once; the top ten take around a quarter. The sequencing sample was made of blood. The receptor set was obtained from a young man in good health.

This rearrangement joins TRBV4-3 to TRBJ2-1; TRBD2 aligns across 9 bases. Germline-derived CDR1 and CDR2 are LGHNA and YSLEER. The CDR3 extends over 15 amino acids. After removal of 0 bases from V and 5 bases from J, the junction contained 2 bases not matched to a gene. CDR3 region: CASSQEGTSHNEQFF. The CDR3 nucleotides read TGCGCCAGCAGCCAAGAAGGGACTAGCCACAATGAGCAGTTCTTC.

The sample holds a few counts of this clonotype. V gene TRBV6-2 or TRBV6-3 combines with J gene TRBJ2-3; TRBD1 matches at 7 bases. V dropped 2 bases and J dropped 2; count of bases not matched to a gene: 10. The CDR3 loop spans 17 amino acids. Germline values: CDR1 MNHEY, CDR2 SVGEGT. In nucleotides, the CDR3 is TGTGCCAGCAGTTACCCGACAGGGAACTCCTTCACAGATACGCAGTATTTT. It specifies CASSYPTGNSFTDTQYF.

V is TRBV2 and J is TRBJ2-2; 9 positions agree with TRBD1. This CDR3 has 15 residues. Looked up from germline, CDR1 is SNHLY and CDR2 is FYNNEI. V was pared by 10 bases and J by 0 bases, with 6 bases of the junction left unmatched. The CDR3 nucleotides are TGTGCCATACTTCGGACAGGGGCGAACACCGGGGAGCTGTTTTTT. It translates to CAILRTGANTGELFF.

A remark on this clonotype: A read error may produce the germline difference seen at one junction end. The chain combines TRBV27 with TRBJ2-1; 7 positions agree with TRBD1. In germline, CDR1 is MNHEY, CDR2 SMNVEV (reference sequence). CDR3 length equals 15 residues. The CDR3 DNA is TGTGCCAGCAGCAAAGACTCGACAGGGCGCTACGAGCTGTTCTTC. Translated, it gives CASSKDSTGRYELFF.

The chain is built from TRBV5-1 and TRBJ2-1, with 7 bases that match TRBD2. CDR1 is SGHRS and CDR2 is YFSETQ in the germline V gene. Trimming took 5 bases from V and 0 from J; bases not matched to a gene: 5. CDR3 length: 15 amino acids. The CDR3 here is CASRPGTNSYNEQFF. CDR3 sequence (DNA): TGCGCCAGCAGGCCCGGGACTAACTCCTACAATGAGCAGTTCTTC.

The chain is built from TRBV28 and TRBJ1-2, with unresolved D. This CDR3 has 11 amino acids. The germline CDR1 and CDR2 sequences are MDHEN and SYDVKM. Trimming stripped 6 bases from V and 4 bases from J, with 6 bases between. The CDR3 here is CASRAPYGYTF. Written as DNA, the CDR3 is TGTGCCAGCAGAGCCCCCTATGGCTACACCTTC.

The chain uses TRBV13 and TRBJ2-5; 7 nucleotides align to TRBD2. CDR3 length: 16 amino acids. V shed 5 bases and J 2 bases; nucleotides not matched to a gene: 11. Germline values: CDR1 PRHDT, CDR2 FYEKMQ (reference sequence). DNA of the CDR3: TGTGCCAGCAGCCGGGAAGCGGGGAGGCTTCAAGAGACCCAGTACTTC. Translated, it gives CASSREAGRLQETQYF.

V gene TRBV11-2 combines with J gene TRBJ1-2, with 9 positions matching TRBD1. The V gene's germline CDR1 is SGHAT and CDR2 FQNNGV. Losses at the gene ends were 5 bases for V and 7 bases for J; bases not matched to a gene: 8. The CDR3 totals 14 residues. CDR3 residues: CASSLRTGEGGYTF. DNA of the CDR3: TGTGCCAGCAGCCTCAGGACAGGGGAAGGTGGCTACACCTTC.

This chain joins TRBV20-1 and TRBJ1-4, with 7 bases that match TRBD1. This CDR3 contains 15 residues. Germline CDR1 reads DFQATT; CDR2 reads SNEGSKA (reference sequence). With 3 bases clipped from V and 4 bases from J, the junction kept 8 bases outside the gene matches. The CDR3 sequence: CSAREGGLYNEKLFF. DNA of the CDR3: TGCAGTGCTAGGGAAGGGGGCCTTTATAATGAAAAACTGTTTTTT.

The chain recombines TRBV6-6 with TRBJ2-3; D is unclear. Germline V CDR1 and CDR2: MNHNY, SVGAGI (reference sequence). This CDR3 is 17 amino acids long. Trimming shortened V by 10 bases and J by 1 base, and 24 bases separated the two germline ends. The CDR3 DNA reads TGTGCCACCTACCCTTGGAGTCAGCTATCTGGCACAGATACGCAGTATTTT. Translating it yields CATYPWSQLSGTDTQYF.

J is TRBJ2-1 and V is TRBV5-1, with 11 bases that match TRBD2. This CDR3 has 13 residues. Germline CDR1 is SGHRS and CDR2 is YFSETQ. Trimming took 4 bases from V and 13 from J; bases not matched to a gene: 7. In nucleotides, the CDR3 is TGCGCCAGCAGCGGGGGACTAGCGGAGACCCAGTTCTTC. Amino acids: CASSGGLAETQFF.

This chain uses TRBV3-1 with TRBJ2-1, with 10 nucleotides matching TRBD1. V was clipped by 4 bases and J by 6 bases; unmatched bases: 6. CDR1 and CDR2 (germline): LGHDT, YNNKEL (reference sequence). This CDR3 region has 15 residues. This CDR3 reads CASSPSGQGFNEQFF. The CDR3 coding sequence is TGTGCCAGCAGCCCGTCGGGACAGGGGTTCAATGAGCAGTTCTTC.